This T cell receptor beta chain was captured by sequencing in a study of control samples from healthy donors and cancer patients. The table came from immunoSEQ multiplex PCR; TCRdb's copy has only in-frame clones and leaves some out. The profile shows 120,000 or so clones, roughly 86% of them singletons. V lost 3 bases, J lost 5 bases, and 9 bases lay in between. This CDR3 contains 13 residues. Sequenced material: blood. The sequence was collected from a man aged 60 to 69 in good health. J is TRBJ2-3 and V is TRBV12-3 or TRBV12-4; D unclear. As DNA, the CDR3 is TGTGCCAGCAGTTTTGAGGTCGGAGATACGCAGTATTTT. This encodes CASSFEVGDTQYF.